This T cell receptor (beta chain) was documented in a study of read filtering for tumor transcriptome and immune sequencing. For the study at large: Patients were approximately 17 male and 13 to 15 female, mean age around 66 years, range about 47 to 85. R-ISS stage counts were about eight for I, more than 15 for II, 6 or 7 for III.

Molecular barcoded adaptors covering alpha/delta and beta/gamma chains were used on around 370 ng RNA. TCRdb re-called the reads with MiXCR, one entry per CDR3 protein. In the table there are some 30,000 distinct CDR3 sequences, approximately 17% of which are singletons. Within the sample, this clonotype is medium-sized. V lost 1 base and J lost 6, with 13 bases in between. CDR1 and CDR2 (germline): SGHTA, FQGNSA. This CDR3 has 15 residues. The TCR comes from a donor at least 40 years old with multiple myeloma. The V call is TRBV7-2, the J call TRBJ2-1, with D possibly being TRBD2 (5 bases). Sequenced: a population of CD138-negative cells sorted from bone marrow. CDR3 loop: CASSLVVGAFNEQFF. CDR3 bases: TGTGCCAGCAGCTTAGTGGTGGGAGCCTTCAATGAGCAGTTCTTC.